Below are 24 T cell receptor beta chains sequenced from a single sample in a study of beta chain features in type 1 diabetes. Of the isolated RNA, all was reverse transcribed, and so the sequenced material was expressed TCRB transcripts. Some clones are missing from TCRdb's copy, which holds only in-frame ones; the method was immunoSEQ multiplex PCR. The sample has about 160,000 clones, 8% to 8.5% seen once. Study results and caveats: For Type 1 diabetes patients, all four CD4+ subsets carried TCRB CDR3s that were moderately but significantly shorter.

These receptors' antigens are unknown. The specimen sequenced was central memory CD4+ T cells from blood. Receptors originate from a woman between 18 and 29 years old with type 1 diabetes.

A word on this clone: In the same sample, other DNA sequences code for this CDR3. The chain joins TRBV28 to TRBJ2-2; D uncertain. The V end was cut by 6 bases, the J end by 4 bases, with 3 bases between. The CDR3 contains 11 residues. Germline CDR1 MDHEN, CDR2 SYDVKM. Here the CDR3 DNA reads TGTGCCAGCAGCCTCACCGGGGAGCTGTTTTTT. Protein: CASSLTGELFF.

This rearrangement joins TRBV5-1 to TRBJ2-6, with 12 positions matching TRBD2. The CDR3 sequence is 17 residues long. V shed 7 bases and J 2 bases; nucleotides not matched to a gene: 7. The germline gives CDR1 SGHRS, CDR2 YFSETQ. CDR3 in amino acids: CASARLAGVAGANVLTF. The CDR3 nucleotides are TGCGCCAGCGCCCGACTAGCGGGAGTGGCTGGGGCCAACGTCCTGACTTTC.

This clone has more than one count but fewer than ten. This chain connects TRBV15 to TRBJ1-2; the D is unclear. CDR3 length equals 17 residues. Looked up from germline, CDR1 is LNHNV and CDR2 is YYDKDF (reference sequence). V was pared by 0 bases and J by 0 bases, with 14 bases between. DNA for the CDR3: TGTGCCACCAGCAGAGATCTTGGTTTGCAGGCTAACTATGGCTACACCTTC. Translating it yields CATSRDLGLQANYGYTF.

The V and J genes are TRBV6-1 and TRBJ2-5; maybe TRBD1 (5 bases). Germline V gene sequence: CDR1 MNHNS, CDR2 SASEGT. The CDR3 is 13 residues long. The ends were cut back, 7 bases at V and 5 bases at J, with 14 bases in the middle. The DNA of the CDR3 is TGTGCCAGCAACCTGAAGGGGCCGGAGACCCAGTACTTC. This translates into CASNLKGPETQYF.

This clone was recorded at least ten times. The chain carries TRBV4-1 and TRBJ1-2; 7 bases agree with TRBD1. Germline CDR1 reads MGHRA; CDR2 reads YSYEKL. This CDR3 contains 14 residues. After removal of 2 bases from V and 3 bases from J, the junction contained 3 bases not matched to a gene. The DNA for the CDR3 is TGCGCCAGCAGCCAACCTACAGGGGACTATGGCTACACCTTC. This gives the protein CASSQPTGDYGYTF.

V is TRBV11-2 and J is TRBJ2-5; 9 bases align to TRBD1. V was clipped by 5 bases and J by 5 bases; unmatched bases: 6. Germline CDR1 reads SGHAT; CDR2 reads FQNNGV. This CDR3 is built from 14 residues. CDR3 region: CASSAQGAQETQYF. CDR3 bases: TGTGCCAGCAGCGCACAGGGGGCTCAGGAGACCCAGTACTTC.

The rearrangement uses TRBV4-3 and TRBJ2-6; 7 bases match TRBD2. The V gene end was trimmed by 1 base and the J gene end by 0 bases; junction bases not matched to a gene: 3. Looked up from germline, CDR1 is LGHNA and CDR2 is YSLEER. CDR3 size: 17 residues. The CDR3 spells CASSQGGGNSGANVLTF. The CDR3, as DNA: TGCGCCAGCAGCCAAGGGGGGGGGAACTCTGGGGCCAACGTCCTGACTTTC.

A few counts support this clone. This chain joins TRBV4-1 and TRBJ1-5, with D possibly matching TRBD1 (6 bases). V lost 2 bases and J 7 bases, leaving 15 bases between the germline ends. The length of the CDR3 is 15 residues. Germline V gene sequence: CDR1 MGHRA, CDR2 YSYEKL. The CDR3 loop reads CASSQIVGAGQPQHF. DNA of the CDR3: TGCGCCAGCAGCCAAATCGTGGGGGCCGGGCAGCCCCAGCATTTT.

This clone showed up just a few times. V is TRBV28 and J is TRBJ2-3; 7 positions agree with TRBD2. CDR1 is MDHEN and CDR2 is SYDVKM in the germline V gene. The CDR3 runs to 15 residues. V shed 3 bases, J shed 4 bases, and the junction held 7 bases outside the gene matches. In nucleotides, the CDR3 is TGTGCCAGCAGTTTTTCGGCGGGAGTTCCAGATACGCAGTATTTT. Amino acids: CASSFSAGVPDTQYF.

V gene TRBV7-2 combines with J gene TRBJ2-2; the match to TRBD1 covers 8 bases. Germline CDR1 reads SGHTA; CDR2 reads FQGNSA. The V segment lost 5 bases and the J segment 6 bases; nucleotides outside the gene matches: 11. This CDR3 has 16 residues. The CDR3 protein is CASSNGQGQLPGELFF. CDR3 coding DNA: TGTGCCAGCAGCAATGGACAGGGCCAACTTCCCGGGGAGCTGTTTTTT.

The sample holds a few counts of this clone. V and J are TRBV4-3 and TRBJ1-2, with TRBD1 as a possible D gene (5 bases). The V gene lost 1 base and the J gene lost 5 bases, with 17 bases spanning the gap. The CDR3 contains 16 residues. Germline V gene data show CDR1 as LGHNA and CDR2 as YSLEER. CDR3 sequence: CASSQALVGAGYGYTF. The CDR3 region has the DNA TGCGCCAGCAGCCAAGCTCTAGTAGGGGCGGGGTATGGCTACACCTTC.

The V and J genes are TRBV7-3 and TRBJ2-6, with D maybe TRBD1 (6 bases). The CDR3 consists of 17 residues. Trimming stripped 2 bases from V and 2 bases from J, with 13 bases between. CDR1 and CDR2 (germline): SGHTA, FQGTGA. The CDR3 DNA is TGTGCCAGCAGCTTAGATACAGGGTTGGCTGGGGCCAACGTCCTGACTTTC. It yields the protein CASSLDTGLAGANVLTF.

The chain carries TRBV4-2 and TRBJ2-7; 10 bases are a match to TRBD2. The CDR3 contains 15 residues. Per germline, CDR1 LGHNA and CDR2 YNFKEQ. Unmatched junction bases numbered 5, after V lost 5 bases and J lost 1 base. The CDR3, as DNA: TGTGCCAGCAGCTCCGGACTAGCGGAGTCCTACGAGCAGTACTTC. Encoded protein: CASSSGLAESYEQYF.

The chain carries TRBV11-2 and TRBJ2-1; the match to TRBD2 covers 10 bases. The trim removed 1 base at V and 3 bases at J, leaving 9 bases unmatched. Germline assignment: CDR1 SGHAT and CDR2 FQNNGV. CDR3 length: 18 residues. The CDR3 is CASSLGGAGGKNYNEQFF. CDR3 DNA: TGTGCCAGCAGCTTAGGGGGAGCGGGGGGGAAGAACTACAATGAGCAGTTCTTC.

The genes are TRBV30 and TRBJ2-4; perhaps TRBD1 as D (6 bases). Trimming took 4 bases from V and 6 from J, leaving 10 bases between them. This CDR3 region has 12 residues. CDR1 is GTSNPN and CDR2 is SVGIG in the germline V gene (reference sequence). The chain's CDR3 is CAWTGAGNIQYF. CDR3 DNA: TGTGCCTGGACAGGGGCGGGAAACATTCAGTACTTC.

This clone was observed a handful of times. This chain connects TRBV5-1 to TRBJ2-2, with D possibly matching TRBD1 (6 bases). In germline, CDR1 is SGHRS, CDR2 YFSETQ. The CDR3 contains 17 residues. The V end lost 4 bases, the J end lost 7 bases, and 23 bases lay between the germline ends. CDR3 sequence (DNA): TGCGCCAGCAGCCCCATGATCGGTGGGGGCGCGGGCGGGGAGCTGTTTTTT. Amino acid sequence: CASSPMIGGGAGGELFF.

This clone was observed a handful of times. This chain joins TRBV7-2 and TRBJ1-1, with a possible D match to TRBD1 (5 bases). The CDR3 contains 15 residues. With 1 base removed from V and 4 bases from J, the gap between germline ends came to 13 bases. CDR1 and CDR2 from the germline V gene are SGHTA and FQGNSA. The CDR3 is CASSLGWRGVTEAFF. CDR3 sequence (DNA): TGTGCCAGCAGCTTAGGATGGCGGGGCGTCACTGAAGCTTTCTTT.

A few counts support this clone. This sequence joins TRBV7-9 and TRBJ1-2; D unclear. The V end lost 1 base, the J end lost 2 bases, and 5 bases lay between the germline ends. This CDR3 is 13 amino acids long. In germline, CDR1 is SEHNR, CDR2 FQNEAQ (reference sequence). CDR3 protein: CASSLGQNYGYTF. The CDR3 DNA reads as TGTGCCAGCAGCTTAGGTCAAAACTATGGCTACACCTTC.

This clone was picked up a small number of times. The gene calls are TRBV30 and TRBJ1-2, with D uncertain. Germline-derived CDR1 and CDR2 are GTSNPN and SVGIG (reference sequence). V gave up 3 bases and J gave up 3 bases, with 26 bases separating them. The CDR3 has 18 amino acids. CDR3 in amino acids: CAWRGSSIGLRAHYGYTF. In DNA, the CDR3 is TGTGCCTGGAGGGGATCCAGTATCGGACTAAGGGCGCACTATGGCTACACCTTC.

This clone has at least ten counts. The chain has TRBV18 and TRBJ1-1, with a possible D match to TRBD1 (6 bases). Per germline, CDR1 KGHSH and CDR2 LQKENI. This CDR3 comprises 12 residues. V lost 3 bases, J lost 10 bases, and 12 bases lay in between. The CDR3 is CASSPDRRGAFF. The CDR3 DNA sequence: TGTGCCAGCTCACCTGACAGGCGCGGAGCTTTCTTT. The entire variable domain, with the rest obtained from reference TRBV18 and TRBJ1-1, is as follows: NAGVMQNPRHLVRRRGQEARLRCSPMKGHSHVYWYRQLPEEGLKFMVYLQKENIIDESGMPKERFSAEFPKEGPSILRIQQVVRGDSAAYFCASSPDRRGAFFGQGTRLTVV.

In this sample, this clone turned up a few times. The gene calls are TRBV9 and TRBJ2-7, with a tentative D call TRBD2 (5 bases). V gave up 0 bases and J gave up 4 bases, with 14 bases separating them. The CDR3 is 15 amino acids. Looked up from germline, CDR1 is SGDLS and CDR2 is YYNGEE. The CDR3 bases are TGTGCCAGCAGCGTAGAAATAGGGCCGGGATACGAGCAGTACTTC. This gives the protein CASSVEIGPGYEQYF.

The CDR3 nucleotides read TGCAGCGTTGATACCGGACAGATAACCGGGGAGCTGTTTTTT. This sequence encodes CSVDTGQITGELFF. V is TRBV29-1 and J is TRBJ2-2; D is perhaps TRBD1 (6 bases). The CDR3 spans 14 residues. V gave up 3 bases and J gave up 5 bases, with 13 bases separating them. Germline-derived CDR1 and CDR2 are SQVTM and ANQGSEA.

This clone showed up just a few times. The chain has TRBV30 and TRBJ2-7; 7 nucleotides align to TRBD2. V dropped 3 bases and J dropped 7; count of bases not matched to a gene: 3. Germline V gene data show CDR1 as GTSNPN and CDR2 as SVGIG (reference sequence). The CDR3 is 11 residues long. CDR3 bases: TGTGCCTGGAGCGGGGGGATGGAGCAGTACTTC. The encoded protein is CAWSGGMEQYF.

This clone was counted only a few times. J is TRBJ2-1 and V is TRBV5-4; a possible D gene is TRBD2 (5 bases). In germline, CDR1 is SGHNT, CDR2 YYREEE (reference sequence). The CDR3 contains 12 residues. Deletions cut 0 bases from V and 10 bases from J, with 8 bases between. This chain's CDR3 is CASSLGEREQFF. CDR3 DNA: TGTGCCAGCAGCTTGGGGGAGAGAGAGCAGTTCTTC.